These T cell receptor beta chains were read from a single sample in a study of control samples from healthy donors and cancer patients. The assay was immunoSEQ multiplex PCR, and TCRdb's table has in-frame clones only and misses some. In the table there are approximately 220,000 clones, roughly 94% of which are singletons. The sequenced sample consisted of blood. These receptor sequences come from a man aged 45-60 years in good health. Both conserved end residues are part of each CDR3. The listing skips clone size in some rows; elsewhere it reads once, few, many or a size class.

>NA|TRBV6-5
CASKIREEATEAFF
>NA|TRBV10-1
CASSEDSYQETQYF
>once|TRBV2
CASSELAGAYSSYNEQFF
>NA|TRBV5-4
CASTSRDRGPDTQYF
>once|TRBV7-2
CASSLEGDPLAYGYTF
>NA|TRBV6-5
CASSRKANTEAFF
>NA|TRBV6-5
CASRTTGGDEQFF
>NA|TRBV28
CASSLRLYGYTF
>NA|TRBV6-2/TRBV6-3
CASSYSWITEAFF
>NA|TRBV10-2
CASSSTPGQGNSPLHF
>NA|TRBV4-2
CASSQQALSTDTEAFF
>NA|TRBV3-1/TRBV3-2
CASSQEGQFEAFF
>NA|TRBV7-2
CASSLVQGTGYTF
>NA|TRBV15
CATSTQKNIQYF